The 16 T cell receptor beta chains below were found in one sample sequenced in a study of T cell changes during pregnancy in multiple sclerosis. Assay used: immunoSEQ multiplex PCR; TCRdb lists only in-frame clones, some missing. The profile covers approximately 46,000 clones, with more than 85% appearing a single time and about 3% taken by the ten largest. Sequencing was performed on CD8+ T cells from peripheral blood mononuclear cells, taken in the second trimester of pregnancy. The receptors derive from a female donor with multiple sclerosis, enrolled in a pregnancy study.

This chain uses TRBV7-6 with TRBJ1-4; a weak D match, TRBD1 (5 bases). V dropped 6 bases and J dropped 4 bases, with 9 bases sitting between them. Germline V CDR1 and CDR2: SGHVS, FNYEAQ. CDR3 size: 13 residues. The CDR3 nucleotides are TGTGCCAGCAGAGATAGGGGTAATGAAAAACTGTTTTTT. It codes for CASRDRGNEKLFF.

V gene TRBV5-4 combines with J gene TRBJ2-3; 10 bases align to TRBD2. The CDR3 is made up of 13 amino acids. Germline-derived CDR1 and CDR2 are SGHNT and YYREEE (reference sequence). The trim removed 8 bases at V and 6 bases at J, leaving 6 bases unmatched. This chain's CDR3 is CASWSGGADTQYF. In nucleotides, the CDR3 is TGTGCCAGTTGGAGCGGGGGGGCCGATACGCAGTATTTT.

The chain recombines TRBV10-3 with TRBJ2-3; 9 bases agree with TRBD2. V trimming: 8 bases; J trimming: 2 bases; junction bases outside the gene matches: 17. CDR3 length: 18 amino acids. CDR1 ENHRY and CDR2 SYGVKD come from the germline V gene. The CDR3, as DNA: TGTGCCATCCTCGTTGCCCTAGCGGGGAAAGAACTCACAGATACGCAGTATTTT. This translates into CAILVALAGKELTDTQYF.

The chain employs TRBV7-3 and TRBJ1-1; D gene ambiguous. This CDR3 is built from 17 residues. In germline, CDR1 is SGHTA, CDR2 FQGTGA. Deletions cut 5 bases from V and 1 base from J, with 20 bases between. CDR3 sequence reads: CASSAGPAATRNTEAFF. As DNA, the CDR3 is TGTGCCAGCAGCGCAGGCCCGGCAGCTACAAGGAACACTGAAGCTTTCTTT.

Sample share makes this clone medium-sized (0.01 to 0.1%). Different DNA sequences within this sample yield the same CDR3. V is TRBV6-1 and J is TRBJ2-7, with 8 positions matching TRBD1. With V trimmed by 3 bases and J by 1 base, 2 bases remained unmatched. CDR1 and CDR2 (germline): MNHNS, SASEGT. This CDR3 has 14 residues. The CDR3 protein is CASSEGDRSYEQYF. As DNA, the CDR3 is TGTGCCAGCAGTGAGGGGGACAGGTCCTACGAGCAGTACTTC.

CDR3 in DNA: TGTGCCAGCAGCTTAGGTACAACCTACAATGAGCAGTTCTTC. Encoded protein: CASSLGTTYNEQFF. This rearrangement joins TRBV9 to TRBJ2-1, with D hard to call. V was shortened by 4 bases and J by 2 bases, with 10 bases between the two germline ends. The CDR3 covers 14 residues. Germline lookup yields CDR1 SGDLS and CDR2 YYNGEE.

CDR3 nucleotides: TGTGCCAGCTCACCTTCGGGGGGTTCCTACAATGAGCAGTTCTTC. Translated: CASSPSGGSYNEQFF. The gene calls are TRBV18 and TRBJ2-1; TRBD2 matches 7 bases. The CDR3 has 15 residues. Looked up from germline, CDR1 is KGHSH and CDR2 is LQKENI. The junction had 3 bases not matched to a gene; V was cut back by 3 bases and J by 1 base.

This chain connects TRBV10-3 to TRBJ1-1; D is unclear. Germline V gene data show CDR1 as ENHRY and CDR2 as SYGVKD. V was cut by 0 bases and J by 6 bases, with 11 bases left in between. The CDR3 sequence is 14 residues long. The DNA for the CDR3 is TGTGCCATCAGTGAGTCGAGCAGGTCGGCTGAAGCTTTCTTT. Protein product: CAISESSRSAEAFF.

With respect to this clone: The identical CDR3 is also encoded by other nucleotide sequences in the sample. The V call is TRBV7-3, the J call TRBJ2-1; 11 bases are shared with TRBD2. CDR1 SGHTA and CDR2 FQGTGA come from the germline V gene. The CDR3 length is 15 residues. The V gene end was trimmed by 5 bases and the J gene end by 4 bases; junction bases not matched to a gene: 4. The CDR3 region has the DNA TGTGCCAGCAGCCCCCTAGCGGGGGGATACAATGAGCAGTTCTTC. This gives the protein CASSPLAGGYNEQFF.

The V and J genes are TRBV19 and TRBJ2-7; 7 bases are a match to TRBD1. CDR3 length: 13 amino acids. J was trimmed by 2 bases and V by 3 bases; bases with no gene match: 1. Germline V gene sequence: CDR1 LNHDA, CDR2 SQIVND (reference sequence). This chain's CDR3 is CASSMRGPYEQYF. The CDR3 nucleotides are TGTGCCAGTAGTATGAGGGGGCCCTACGAGCAGTACTTC.

In the case of this clone: At one boundary the junction diverges from the germline segment, which might be a read error. The chain is built from TRBV7-7 and TRBJ2-2; 10 bases align to TRBD1. CDR1 is SSHAT and CDR2 is FNYEAQ in the germline V gene (reference sequence). CDR3 length equals 19 residues. The CDR3 spells CASSSLPGQGRSNTGELFF. The CDR3 nucleotides read TGTGCTAGCAGCAGTCTCCCGGGACAGGGGAGGTCGAACACCGGGGAGCTGTTTTTT.

V and J are TRBV4-1 and TRBJ2-5, with 16 bases fitting TRBD2. The CDR3 totals 18 residues. Trimming cost V 3 bases and J 4 bases; bases outside gene matches: 8. Germline assignment: CDR1 MGHRA and CDR2 YSYEKL. As DNA, the CDR3 is TGCGCCAGCAGCCACCCCGGGACTAGCGGGGGGGCCGGAGAGACCCAGTACTTC. It encodes CASSHPGTSGGAGETQYF.

Comments on this clone: Germline and junction disagree at one end, which may indicate a read error. V usage is TRBV7-2 and J usage is TRBJ1-1, with TRBD1 identical over 7 bases. The germline V gene has CDR1 SGHTA and CDR2 FQGNSA. CDR3 length equals 11 residues. The CDR3 DNA reads as TGTGCCAGCAGCTTAGGGCAGGGGGTCATTTTT. It translates to CASSLGQGVIF.

CDR3 amino acids: CASSWGQEDNQPQHF. The CDR3 nucleotides read TGTGCCAGCAGCTGGGGACAGGAGGACAATCAGCCCCAGCATTTT. This chain connects TRBV5-8 to TRBJ1-5; 8 bases line up with TRBD1. V gave up 3 bases and J gave up 3 bases; unmatched junction bases: 5. In germline, CDR1 is SGHTS, CDR2 YDEGEE. The CDR3 is made up of 15 amino acids. Using reference TRBV5-8 and TRBJ1-5 for the parts outside the CDR3, the full variable domain is EAGVTQSPTHLIKTRGQQATLRCSPISGHTSVYWYQQALGLGLQFLLWYDEGEERNRGNFPPRFSGRQFPNYSSELNVNALELEDSALYLCASSWGQEDNQPQHFGDGTRLSIL.

This clone has a single count. The CDR3 coding sequence is TGTGCCAGTAACCCGGACAGTCTTGACACCATATATTTT. The encoded protein is CASNPDSLDTIYF. The V call is TRBV19, the J call TRBJ1-3; TRBD1 might be the D (6 bases). This CDR3 region has 13 residues. Trimming stripped 7 bases from V and 8 bases from J, with 15 bases between. In germline, CDR1 is LNHDA, CDR2 SQIVND (reference sequence). Combining the CDR3 with reference TRBV19 and TRBJ1-3 gives the whole variable domain DGGITQSPKYLFRKEGQNVTLSCEQNLNHDAMYWYRQDPGQGLRLIYYSQIVNDFQKGDIAEGYSVSREKKESFPLTVTSAQKNPTAFYLCASNPDSLDTIYFGEGSWLTVV.

The CDR3 region has the DNA TGCGCCAGCAGCCAACAGGGGGCAGACTATGGCTACACCTTC. As protein: CASSQQGADYGYTF. V usage is TRBV4-1 and J usage is TRBJ1-2; 8 bases align to TRBD1. This CDR3 spans 14 amino acids. The germline gives CDR1 MGHRA, CDR2 YSYEKL. The V gene end was trimmed by 2 bases and the J gene end by 3 bases; junction bases not matched to a gene: 2.